This T cell receptor (beta chain) came from a study of blood T cell repertoires in COVID-19. Overall study context: PBMCs, B-cell-depleted T cells, or T cells were the source of the cDNA or gDNA that made up the material.

This clone was detected only once. Libraries were prepared by immunoSEQ multiplex PCR; TCRdb keeps only in-frame clonotypes and omits some of them. Seen here are approximately 140,000 clones, 84% observed once, and the top ten hold about 5.8%. Sample: PBMCs or T cells enriched from blood (not recorded which). The clonotype was recovered from a woman aged 50 to 60 who had been exposed to COVID-19.

The CDR3 protein is CASSTRQGTSGNTIYF. The CDR3 DNA is TGTGCCAGCAGTACTCGACAGGGAACCTCTGGAAACACCATATATTTT. V gene TRBV27 combines with J gene TRBJ1-3, with TRBD1 identical over 7 bases. CDR1 MNHEY and CDR2 SMNVEV come from the germline V gene (reference sequence). V lost 5 bases and J lost 0; bases outside the gene matches: 7. The CDR3 is 16 residues long.